This T cell receptor beta chain originates from a study of Ad26.COV2.S vaccination and SARS-CoV-2 variants. Details on this clone: As yet, its antigen is unknown.

Sequenced by immunoSEQ multiplex PCR; TCRdb stores in-frame clones only, minus some. The sample holds hundreds of thousands of clones, about 92% seen once. Findings of the study overall: Higher spike-specific TCR breadth was found in vaccine recipients than in placebo recipients. TCR breadth and depth estimates may have understated total T cell responses. Responses of spike-specific T cells (both CD8+ and CD4+) reportedly showed substantial breadth after vaccination. Recipients of vaccine and of placebo showed similar breadth of their non-spike TCR repertoires.

V was cut by 6 bases and J by 4 bases, with 13 bases left in between. The V gene's germline CDR1 is WSHSY and CDR2 SAAADI. The CDR3 runs to 14 residues. The TCR sequence derives from a human donor who had recovered from COVID-19. The rearrangement links TRBV10-2 to TRBJ1-3; no reliable D call. The material sequenced was peripheral blood, taken after recovery from COVID-19. The DNA of the CDR3 is TGCGCCAGCAGCTCCGAGGGCTCCGGAAACACCATATATTTT. It yields the protein CASSSEGSGNTIYF.